The clone carrying this T cell receptor (beta chain) was observed a single time. Its target is not known. This record belongs to a study of T cell repertoires in cytomegalovirus infection. Study-level background: In the study, CMV epitopes included recently identified HLA-C-restricted and well-studied HLA-B-restricted ones. Matching HLA type, along with CMV infection, was indicated by public TCR beta signatures. Study-wide points: Clonotypes of TCR beta that were HLA-C-restricted and CMV-specific dominated the ex vivo response. Pooled public TCR beta family frequency picked out CMV carriers with the relevant HLA.

The CDR3 has 14 residues. Germline CDR1 KGHSH, CDR2 LQKENI. Trimming took 3 bases from V and 7 from J, leaving 15 bases between them. TCRdb called the reads again in MiXCR, with one record for every CDR3 protein. The table records 450,000 to 550,000 distinct CDR3 sequences, 40% to 50% of them present only once. J is TRBJ2-5 and V is TRBV18; D is perhaps TRBD2 (7 bases). This clonotype was obtained from a human donor in good health (CMV status not recorded). Some clones in this sample may be carry-over from other donors' samples. Material: cultured PBMCs, obtained from culture after CMV antigen stimulation. CDR3 DNA: TGTGCCAGCTCACCGAATCACAGGGAGGGGACCCAGTACTTC. Translation: CASSPNHREGTQYF.